This passage covers 5 T cell receptor beta chains from one sample sequenced in a study of early T cells in non-severe SARS-CoV-2 infection. TCRdb reprocessed the 5' RACE reads via MiXCR and lists one record per CDR3 protein. The table has approximately 50,000 distinct CDR3 sequences, roughly 8.8% seen once. Input material: whole blood. These receptors were obtained from an adult who was a healthcare worker with PCR-confirmed SARS-CoV-2 infection or an uninfected control (not recorded which).

Turning to this clonotype: At one end, the junction sequence differs from germline, possibly due to a read error. The chain has TRBV5-1 and TRBJ2-3; D possibly corresponds to TRBD2 (5 bases). The germline gives CDR1 SGHRS, CDR2 YFSETQ. The CDR3 is made up of 12 amino acids. The CDR3 spells CASSSSTDTPYF. In nucleotides, the CDR3 is TGCGCCAGCAGCTCTAGCACAGATACGCCGTATTTT. Filled out from reference TRBV5-1 and TRBJ2-3, the complete variable domain reads KAGVTQTPRYLIKTRGQQVTLSCSPISGHRSVSWYQQTPGQGLQFLFEYFSETQRNKGNFPGRFSGRQFSNSRSEMNVSTLELGDSALYLCASSSSTDTPYFGPGTRLTVL.

There are many counts of this clonotype. The CDR3 region has the DNA TGTGCCAGCAGCTTAGACCGAAACACTGAAGCTTTCTTT. It translates to CASSLDRNTEAFF. The chain is built from TRBV7-2 and TRBJ1-1, with no clear D. V lost 1 base and J lost 2, with 5 bases in between. The CDR3 extends over 13 amino acids. Germline values: CDR1 SGHTA, CDR2 FQGNSA. Filled out from reference TRBV7-2 and TRBJ1-1, the complete variable domain reads GAGVSQSPSNKVTEKGKDVELRCDPISGHTALYWYRQSLGQGLEFLIYFQGNSAPDKSGLPSDRFSAERTGGSVSTLTIQRTQQEDSAVYLCASSLDRNTEAFFGQGTRLTVV.

This clonotype was counted ten times or more. The chain recombines TRBV6-5 with TRBJ1-1, with TRBD1 matching 7 bases. The CDR3 totals 15 residues. Germline V CDR1 and CDR2: MNHEY, SVGAGI. With 2 bases clipped from V and 0 bases from J, the junction kept 3 bases outside the gene matches. CDR3: CASSYGDRMNTEAFF. CDR3 nucleotides: TGTGCCAGCAGTTACGGGGACAGAATGAACACTGAAGCTTTCTTT.

The genes are TRBV20-1 and TRBJ2-1; weak D call: TRBD2 (5 bases). The CDR3 spans 12 residues. The germline V gene encodes CDR1 DFQATT and CDR2 SNEGSKA (reference sequence). V was trimmed by 6 bases and J by 7 bases, leaving 13 bases between them. CDR3 DNA: TGCAGTGCCACGGGCCGGGGTAATGAGCAGTTCTTC. This gives the protein CSATGRGNEQFF.

This clonotype was counted many times. The V and J genes are TRBV7-6 and TRBJ1-3; the D is unclear. V was pared by 1 base and J by 5 bases, with 6 bases between. CDR1 and CDR2 from the germline V gene are SGHVS and FNYEAQ. The CDR3 runs to 13 residues. CDR3 sequence: CASSLDYRNTIYF. The CDR3 DNA follows: TGTGCCAGCAGCTTAGACTACAGAAACACCATATATTTT. Based on the CDR3 plus reference TRBV7-6 and TRBJ1-3, the full variable domain is GAGVSQSPRYKVTKRGQDVALRCDPISGHVSLYWYRQALGQGPEFLTYFNYEAQQDKSGLPNDRFSAERPEGSISTLTIQRTEQRDSAMYRCASSLDYRNTIYFGEGSWLTVV.